This T cell receptor beta chain came from a study of CD8+ T cells in alopecia areata. The study, taken as a whole, reports: There were also resident alphabeta T cells of normal skin sequenced in scalp samples. Clarity of TCR sharing across patients fell short of that in mice, possibly HLA-related.

Specified treatment: oral pan-JAK inhibitor, 5-10 mg twice daily. This CDR3 spans 15 amino acids. With 1 base removed from V and 3 bases from J, the gap between germline ends came to 9 bases. CDR1 MGHRA and CDR2 YSYEKL come from the germline V gene. Relative to its sample, this clone is medium-sized. The target antigen is unknown. The sample carries other DNA sequences with the same CDR3. The sequencing template was cDNA reverse transcribed from extracted RNA. Sequencing used immunoSEQ multiplex PCR; TCRdb keeps in-frame clones, though not all of them. The table shows 110,000 to 150,000 clones, with about four fifths occurring only once.

The J gene is TRBJ2-2, the V gene TRBV4-1, with a tentative D call TRBD2 (6 bases). This TCR came from a human donor with alopecia areata. This specimen consisted of CD8+ T cells sorted from blood, obtained at week 4, from a patient treated with tofacitinib. The CDR3: CASSQGPGDTGELFF. The CDR3 DNA sequence: TGCGCCAGCAGCCAAGGACCGGGAGACACCGGGGAGCTGTTTTTT.